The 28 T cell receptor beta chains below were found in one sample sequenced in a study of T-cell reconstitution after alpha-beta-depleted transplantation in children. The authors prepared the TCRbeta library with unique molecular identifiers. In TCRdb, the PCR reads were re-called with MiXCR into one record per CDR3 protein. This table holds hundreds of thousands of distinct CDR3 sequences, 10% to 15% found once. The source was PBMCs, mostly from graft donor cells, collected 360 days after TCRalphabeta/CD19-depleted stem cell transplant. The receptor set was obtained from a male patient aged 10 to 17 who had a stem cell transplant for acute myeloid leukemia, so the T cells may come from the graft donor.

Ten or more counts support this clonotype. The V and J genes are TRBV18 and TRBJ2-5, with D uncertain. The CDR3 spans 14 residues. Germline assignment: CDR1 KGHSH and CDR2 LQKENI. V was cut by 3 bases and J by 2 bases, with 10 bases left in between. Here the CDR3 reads CASSPRQLQETQYF. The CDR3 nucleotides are TGTGCCAGCTCACCTCGCCAGTTACAAGAGACCCAGTACTTC.

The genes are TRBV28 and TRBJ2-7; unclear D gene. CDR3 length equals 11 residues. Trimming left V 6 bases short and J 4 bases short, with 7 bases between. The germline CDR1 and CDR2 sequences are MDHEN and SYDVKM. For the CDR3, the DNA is TGTGCCAGCAGGGTGAATTACGAGCAGTACTTC. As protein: CASRVNYEQYF.

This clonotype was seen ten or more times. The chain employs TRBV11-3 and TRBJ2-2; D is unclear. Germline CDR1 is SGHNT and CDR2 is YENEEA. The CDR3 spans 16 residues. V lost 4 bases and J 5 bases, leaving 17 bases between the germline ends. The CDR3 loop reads CASSSSRALGTGELFF. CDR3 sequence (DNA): TGTGCCAGCAGCTCCTCAAGGGCCCTCGGGACCGGGGAGCTGTTTTTT.

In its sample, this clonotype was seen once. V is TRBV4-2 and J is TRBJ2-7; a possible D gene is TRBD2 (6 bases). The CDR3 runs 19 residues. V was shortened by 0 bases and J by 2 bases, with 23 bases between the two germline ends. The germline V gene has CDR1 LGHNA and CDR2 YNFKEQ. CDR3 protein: CASSQDPIHGRGGAYEQYF. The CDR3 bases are TGTGCCAGCAGCCAAGATCCTATCCATGGGCGGGGTGGGGCCTACGAGCAGTACTTC.

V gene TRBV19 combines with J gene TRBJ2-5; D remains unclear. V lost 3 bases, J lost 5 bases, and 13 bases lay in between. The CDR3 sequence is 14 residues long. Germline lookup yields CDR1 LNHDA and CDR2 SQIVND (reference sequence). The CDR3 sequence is CASSIVPAIETQYF. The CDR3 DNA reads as TGTGCCAGTAGTATCGTGCCAGCGATTGAGACCCAGTACTTC.

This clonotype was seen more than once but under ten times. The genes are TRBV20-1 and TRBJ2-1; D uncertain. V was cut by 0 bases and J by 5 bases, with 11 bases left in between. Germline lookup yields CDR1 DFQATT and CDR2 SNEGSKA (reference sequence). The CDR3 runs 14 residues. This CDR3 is CSARDSPAHNEQFF. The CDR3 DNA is TGCAGTGCTAGAGATTCCCCCGCACACAATGAGCAGTTCTTC.

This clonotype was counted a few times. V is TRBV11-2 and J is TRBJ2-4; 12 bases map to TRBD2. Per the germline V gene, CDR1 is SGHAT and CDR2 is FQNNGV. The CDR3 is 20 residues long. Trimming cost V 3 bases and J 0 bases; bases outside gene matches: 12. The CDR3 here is CASSFRTSGKGALAKNIQYF. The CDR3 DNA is TGTGCCAGCAGCTTCCGGACTAGCGGGAAAGGGGCATTAGCCAAAAACATTCAGTACTTC. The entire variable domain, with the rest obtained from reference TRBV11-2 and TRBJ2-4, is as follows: EAGVAQSPRYKIIEKRQSVAFWCNPISGHATLYWYQQILGQGPKLLIQFQNNGVVDDSQLPKDRFSAERLKGVDSTLKIQPAKLEDSAVYLCASSFRTSGKGALAKNIQYFGAGTRLSVL.

The CDR3 DNA sequence: TGCAGCGTTCATCCGGACTCAGATACGCAGTATTTT. This translates into CSVHPDSDTQYF. The chain uses TRBV29-1 and TRBJ2-3; D might be TRBD2 (5 bases). Trimming left V 5 bases short and J 4 bases short, with 10 bases between. This CDR3 is 12 amino acids long. CDR1 is SQVTM and CDR2 is ANQGSEA in the germline V gene.

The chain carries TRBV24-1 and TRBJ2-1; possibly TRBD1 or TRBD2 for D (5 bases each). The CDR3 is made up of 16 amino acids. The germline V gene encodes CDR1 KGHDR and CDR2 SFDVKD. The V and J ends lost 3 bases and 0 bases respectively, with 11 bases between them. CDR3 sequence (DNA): TGTGCCACCAGTGATCGGTCAGGGAGCTCCTACAATGAGCAGTTCTTC. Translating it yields CATSDRSGSSYNEQFF.

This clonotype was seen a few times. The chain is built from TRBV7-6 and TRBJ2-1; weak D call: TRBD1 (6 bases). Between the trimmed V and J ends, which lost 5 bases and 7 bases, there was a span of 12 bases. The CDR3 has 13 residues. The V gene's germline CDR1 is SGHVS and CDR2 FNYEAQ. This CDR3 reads CASSTNTGNEQFF. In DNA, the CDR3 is TGTGCCAGCAGCACCAATACAGGGAATGAGCAGTTCTTC.

In DNA, the CDR3 is TGCGCCAGCAGCCCAGGACAGGGCCTGAGTGGCTACACCTTC. Protein: CASSPGQGLSGYTF. The V gene is TRBV5-1, the J gene TRBJ1-2; 8 bases are a match to TRBD1. The CDR3 is 14 amino acids. The germline V gene has CDR1 SGHRS and CDR2 YFSETQ. J was trimmed by 7 bases and V by 4 bases; bases with no gene match: 9.

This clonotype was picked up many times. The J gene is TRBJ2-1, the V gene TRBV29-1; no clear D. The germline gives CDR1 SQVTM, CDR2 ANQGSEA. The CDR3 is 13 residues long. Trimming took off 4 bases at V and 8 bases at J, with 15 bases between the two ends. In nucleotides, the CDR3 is TGCAGCGTTGCAACGGGCCTTACACATGAGCAGTTCTTC. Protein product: CSVATGLTHEQFF.

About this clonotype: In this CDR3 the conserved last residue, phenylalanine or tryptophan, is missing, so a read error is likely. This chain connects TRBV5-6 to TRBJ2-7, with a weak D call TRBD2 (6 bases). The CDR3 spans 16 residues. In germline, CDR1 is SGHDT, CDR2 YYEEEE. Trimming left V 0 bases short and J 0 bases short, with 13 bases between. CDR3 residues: CASSLGWGESSYEQYY. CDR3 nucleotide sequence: TGTGCCAGCAGCTTGGGATGGGGGGAGAGCTCCTACGAGCAGTACTAC.

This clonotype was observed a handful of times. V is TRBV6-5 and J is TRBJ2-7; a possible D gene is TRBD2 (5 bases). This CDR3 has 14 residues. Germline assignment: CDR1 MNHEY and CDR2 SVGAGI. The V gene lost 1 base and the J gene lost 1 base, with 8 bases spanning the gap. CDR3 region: CASSYYGGSYEQYF. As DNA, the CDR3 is TGTGCCAGCAGTTACTACGGCGGGTCCTACGAGCAGTACTTC.

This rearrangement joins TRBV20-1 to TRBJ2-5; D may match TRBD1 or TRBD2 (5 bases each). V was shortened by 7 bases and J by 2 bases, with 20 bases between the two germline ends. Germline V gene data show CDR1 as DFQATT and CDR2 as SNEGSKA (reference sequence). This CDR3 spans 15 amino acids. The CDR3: CSGDRRDLLQETQYF. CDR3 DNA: TGCAGTGGAGACCGCCGGGACCTACTTCAAGAGACCCAGTACTTC.

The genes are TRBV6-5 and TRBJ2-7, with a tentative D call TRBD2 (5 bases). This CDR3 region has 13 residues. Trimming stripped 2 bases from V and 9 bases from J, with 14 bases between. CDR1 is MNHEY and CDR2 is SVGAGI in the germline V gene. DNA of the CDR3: TGTGCCAGCAGTTACCTCAGCGGTCTAGGGCAGTACTTC. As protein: CASSYLSGLGQYF.

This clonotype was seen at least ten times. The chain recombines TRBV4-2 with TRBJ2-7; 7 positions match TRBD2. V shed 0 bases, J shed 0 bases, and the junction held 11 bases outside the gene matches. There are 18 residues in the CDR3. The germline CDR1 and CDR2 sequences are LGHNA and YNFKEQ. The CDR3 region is CASSQDLFGLAASYEQYF. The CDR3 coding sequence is TGTGCCAGCAGCCAAGATTTGTTCGGGCTAGCGGCCTCCTACGAGCAGTACTTC.

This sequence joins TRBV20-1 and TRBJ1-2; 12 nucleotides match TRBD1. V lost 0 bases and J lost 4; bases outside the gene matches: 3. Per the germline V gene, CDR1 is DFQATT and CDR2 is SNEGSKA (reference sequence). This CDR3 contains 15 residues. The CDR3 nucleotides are TGCAGTGCTAGAGATAGGGACAGGGGGCTCTATGGCTACACCTTC. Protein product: CSARDRDRGLYGYTF.

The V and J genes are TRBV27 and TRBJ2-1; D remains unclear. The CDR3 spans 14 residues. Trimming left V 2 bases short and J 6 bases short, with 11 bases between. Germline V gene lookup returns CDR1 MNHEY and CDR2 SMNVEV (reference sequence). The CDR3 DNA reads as TGTGCCAGCAGTTTAGGCCTCTCAGTCAATGAGCAGTTCTTC. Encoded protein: CASSLGLSVNEQFF.

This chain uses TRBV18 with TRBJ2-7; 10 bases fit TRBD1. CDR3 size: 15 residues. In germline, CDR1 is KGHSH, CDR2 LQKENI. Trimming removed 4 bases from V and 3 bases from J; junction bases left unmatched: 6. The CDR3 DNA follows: TGTGCCAGCTCACAATCCGGGACAGGGGTCTACGAGCAGTACTTC. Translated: CASSQSGTGVYEQYF.

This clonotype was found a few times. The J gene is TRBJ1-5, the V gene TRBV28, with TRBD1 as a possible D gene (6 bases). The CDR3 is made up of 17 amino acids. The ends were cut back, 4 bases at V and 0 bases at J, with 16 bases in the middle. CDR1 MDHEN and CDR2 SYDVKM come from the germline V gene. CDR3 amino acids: CASSSARTVYSNQPQHF. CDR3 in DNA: TGTGCCAGCAGTTCCGCGCGGACAGTCTATAGCAATCAGCCCCAGCATTTT.

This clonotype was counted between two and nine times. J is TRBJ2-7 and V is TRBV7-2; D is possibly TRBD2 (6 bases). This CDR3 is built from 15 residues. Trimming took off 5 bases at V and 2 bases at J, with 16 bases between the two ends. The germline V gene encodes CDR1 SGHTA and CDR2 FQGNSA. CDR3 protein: CASSTSSDLPYEQYF. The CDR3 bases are TGTGCCAGCAGCACTTCTAGCGATCTTCCCTACGAGCAGTACTTC.

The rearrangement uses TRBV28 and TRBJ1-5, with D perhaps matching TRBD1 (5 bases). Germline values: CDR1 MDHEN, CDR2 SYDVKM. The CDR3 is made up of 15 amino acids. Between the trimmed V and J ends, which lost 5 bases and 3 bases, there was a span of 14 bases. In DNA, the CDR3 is TGTGCCAGCAGTCCGGGACGGTCACCCAATCAGCCCCAGCATTTT. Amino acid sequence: CASSPGRSPNQPQHF.

CDR3 loop: CAWSRTGPHYEQYF. The CDR3 DNA sequence: TGTGCCTGGAGTCGGACAGGGCCCCACTACGAGCAGTACTTC. The V and J genes are TRBV30 and TRBJ2-7; 8 bases fit TRBD1. The CDR3 totals 14 residues. Germline-derived CDR1 and CDR2 are GTSNPN and SVGIG (reference sequence). J gave up 3 bases and V 2 bases, and 6 bases lay outside the gene matches.

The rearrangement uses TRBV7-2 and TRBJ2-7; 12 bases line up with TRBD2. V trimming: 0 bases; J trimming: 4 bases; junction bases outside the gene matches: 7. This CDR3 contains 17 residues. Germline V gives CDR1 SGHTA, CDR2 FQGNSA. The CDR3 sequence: CASSLARLAGEVYEQYF. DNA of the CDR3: TGTGCCAGCAGCTTAGCGCGACTAGCGGGAGAAGTTTACGAGCAGTACTTC.

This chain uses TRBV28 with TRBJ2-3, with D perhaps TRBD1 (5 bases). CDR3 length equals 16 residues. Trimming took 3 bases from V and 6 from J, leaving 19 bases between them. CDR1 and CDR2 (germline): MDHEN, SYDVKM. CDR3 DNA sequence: TGTGCCAGCAGTTTCAGGAAGAGCAGGGTCCCCGATACGCAGTATTTT. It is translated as CASSFRKSRVPDTQYF.

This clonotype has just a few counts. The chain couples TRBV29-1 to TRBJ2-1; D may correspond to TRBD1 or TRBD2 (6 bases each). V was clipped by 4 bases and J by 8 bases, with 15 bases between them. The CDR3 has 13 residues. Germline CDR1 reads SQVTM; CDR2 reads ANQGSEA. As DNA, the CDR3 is TGCAGCGTTGGAGGGGGGCAGCGGCATGAGCAGTTCTTC. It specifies CSVGGGQRHEQFF.

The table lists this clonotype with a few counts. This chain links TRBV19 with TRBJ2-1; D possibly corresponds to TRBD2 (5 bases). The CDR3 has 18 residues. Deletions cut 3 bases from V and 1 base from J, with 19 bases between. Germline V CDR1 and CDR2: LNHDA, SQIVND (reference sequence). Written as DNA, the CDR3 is TGTGCCAGTAGTATCCCCCCAGCCGCCCCGGGGTCCTACAATGAGCAGTTCTTC. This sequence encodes CASSIPPAAPGSYNEQFF.